Sequencing of this T cell receptor beta chain was carried out in a study of blood T cells in healthy people across ages. A sample-barcoded 5' primer and a J-beta primer mix were used in a second PCR of roughly 7 to 12 cycles. TCRdb reprocessed the 5' RACE reads with MiXCR, giving one entry per CDR3 protein. The repertoire holds over 1,500,000 distinct CDR3 sequences, with approximately 40% as singletons. No fewer than 6.5 million PBMCs went into each sample. The sample taken for sequencing was blood. The TCR was taken from a human donor in good health.

Here the CDR3 DNA reads TGTGCCAGCAGCCTTAGGGGGACTAGCGATTACTACGAGCAGTACTTC. It is translated as CASSLRGTSDYYEQYF. This sequence joins TRBV7-2 and TRBJ2-7, with TRBD2 identical over 10 bases. The CDR3 is 16 amino acids. The ends lost 5 bases at V and 3 bases at J; junction bases unmatched: 10. CDR1 and CDR2 from the germline V gene are SGHTA and FQGNSA.